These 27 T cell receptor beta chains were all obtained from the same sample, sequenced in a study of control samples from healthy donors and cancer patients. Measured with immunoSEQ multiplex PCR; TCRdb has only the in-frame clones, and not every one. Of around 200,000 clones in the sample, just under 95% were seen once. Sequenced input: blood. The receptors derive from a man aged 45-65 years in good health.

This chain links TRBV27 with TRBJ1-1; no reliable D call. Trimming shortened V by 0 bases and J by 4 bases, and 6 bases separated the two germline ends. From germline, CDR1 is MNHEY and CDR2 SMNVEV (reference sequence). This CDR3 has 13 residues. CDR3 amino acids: CASSLSRSTEAFF. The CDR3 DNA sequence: TGTGCCAGCAGTTTATCGAGATCCACTGAAGCTTTCTTT.

CDR3 amino acids: CASSHGTGDSPLHF. The DNA for the CDR3 is TGTGCCAGCAGCCATGGGACAGGGGATTCACCCCTCCACTTT. The V gene is TRBV3-1 (or the pseudogene TRBV3-2), the J gene TRBJ1-6, with 10 nucleotides matching TRBD1. There are 14 residues in the CDR3. Germline V gives CDR1 LGHDT, CDR2 YNNKEL (reference sequence). J was trimmed by 8 bases and V by 3 bases; bases with no gene match: 1.

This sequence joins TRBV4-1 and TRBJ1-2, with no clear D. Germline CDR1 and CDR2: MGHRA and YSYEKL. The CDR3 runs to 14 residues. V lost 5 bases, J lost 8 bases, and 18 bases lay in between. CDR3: CASSFPSTFGGYTF. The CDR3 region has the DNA TGCGCCAGCAGCTTCCCTTCTACATTTGGCGGCTACACCTTC.

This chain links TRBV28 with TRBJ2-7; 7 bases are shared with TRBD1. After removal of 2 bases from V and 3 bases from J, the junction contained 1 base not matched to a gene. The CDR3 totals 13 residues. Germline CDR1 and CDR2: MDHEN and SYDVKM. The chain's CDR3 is CASSLRTGYEQYV. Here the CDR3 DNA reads TGTGCCAGCAGTTTAAGGACAGGCTACGAGCAGTACGTC.

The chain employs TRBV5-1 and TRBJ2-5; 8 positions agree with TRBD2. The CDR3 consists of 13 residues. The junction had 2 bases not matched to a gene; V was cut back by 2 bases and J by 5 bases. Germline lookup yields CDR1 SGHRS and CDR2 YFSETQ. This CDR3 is CASSFSGEETQYF. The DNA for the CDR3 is TGCGCCAGCAGCTTTAGCGGGGAGGAGACCCAGTACTTC.

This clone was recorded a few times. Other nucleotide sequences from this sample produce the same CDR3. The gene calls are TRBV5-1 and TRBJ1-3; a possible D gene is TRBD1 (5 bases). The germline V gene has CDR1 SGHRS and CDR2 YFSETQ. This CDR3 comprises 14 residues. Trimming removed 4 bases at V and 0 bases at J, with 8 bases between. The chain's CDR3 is CASSPQGSGNTIYF. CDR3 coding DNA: TGCGCCAGCAGCCCGCAGGGCTCTGGAAACACCATATATTTT. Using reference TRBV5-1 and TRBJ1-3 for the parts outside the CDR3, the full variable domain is KAGVTQTPRYLIKTRGQQVTLSCSPISGHRSVSWYQQTPGQGLQFLFEYFSETQRNKGNFPGRFSGRQFSNSRSEMNVSTLELGDSALYLCASSPQGSGNTIYFGEGSWLTVV.

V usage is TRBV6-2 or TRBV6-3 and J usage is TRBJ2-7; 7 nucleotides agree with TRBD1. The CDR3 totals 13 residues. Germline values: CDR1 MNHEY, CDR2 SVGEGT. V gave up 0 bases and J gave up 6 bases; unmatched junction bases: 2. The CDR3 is CASSYSPGGEQYF. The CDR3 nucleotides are TGTGCCAGCAGTTACTCCCCAGGGGGCGAGCAGTACTTC.

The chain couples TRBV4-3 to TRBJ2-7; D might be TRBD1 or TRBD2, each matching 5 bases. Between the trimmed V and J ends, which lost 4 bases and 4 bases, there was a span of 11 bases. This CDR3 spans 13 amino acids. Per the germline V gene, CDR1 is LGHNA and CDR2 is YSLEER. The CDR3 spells CASSRLWGYEQYF. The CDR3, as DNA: TGCGCCAGCAGCCGCCTATGGGGGTACGAGCAGTACTTC.

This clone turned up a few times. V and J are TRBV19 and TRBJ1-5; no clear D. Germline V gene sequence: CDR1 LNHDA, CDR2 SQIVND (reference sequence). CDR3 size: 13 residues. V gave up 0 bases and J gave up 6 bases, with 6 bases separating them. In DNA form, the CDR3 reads TGTGCCAGTAGTATAGATCGGGTTCAGCCCCAGCATTTT. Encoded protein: CASSIDRVQPQHF.

CDR3 sequence (DNA): TGTGCCACCGCCCGTGAGCTGGGCTCCTACAATGAGCAGTTCTTC. Residues: CATARELGSYNEQFF. V is TRBV6-5 and J is TRBJ2-1; D gene ambiguous. The CDR3 length is 15 residues. The V end was cut by 10 bases, the J end by 0 bases, with 16 bases between. Germline V gene sequence: CDR1 MNHEY, CDR2 SVGAGI.

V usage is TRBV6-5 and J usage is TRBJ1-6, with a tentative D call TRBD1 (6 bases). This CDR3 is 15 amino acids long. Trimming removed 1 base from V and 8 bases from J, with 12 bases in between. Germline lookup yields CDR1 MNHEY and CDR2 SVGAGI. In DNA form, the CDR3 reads TGTGCCAGCAGTTACTTAGGGACAAAGGATTCACCCCTCCACTTT. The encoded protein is CASSYLGTKDSPLHF.

The CDR3 sequence: CASKGNTGELFF. The CDR3 region has the DNA TGTGCCAGCAAGGGGAACACCGGGGAGCTGTTTTTT. This sequence joins TRBV11-3 and TRBJ2-2; no reliable D call. The CDR3 length is 12 residues. V was clipped by 7 bases and J by 1 base, with 4 bases between them. CDR1 is SGHNT and CDR2 is YENEEA in the germline V gene.

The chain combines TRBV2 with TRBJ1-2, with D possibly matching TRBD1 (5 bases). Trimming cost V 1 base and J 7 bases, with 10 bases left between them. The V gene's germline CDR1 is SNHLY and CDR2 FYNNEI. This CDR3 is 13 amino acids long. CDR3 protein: CASSEGREGGYTF. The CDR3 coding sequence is TGTGCCAGCAGTGAAGGCAGGGAAGGTGGCTACACCTTC.

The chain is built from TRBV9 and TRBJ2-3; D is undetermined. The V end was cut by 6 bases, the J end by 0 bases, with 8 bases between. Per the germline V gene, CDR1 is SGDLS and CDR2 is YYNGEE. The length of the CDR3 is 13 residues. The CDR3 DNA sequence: TGTGCCAGCAACCCAGGTAGCACAGATACGCAGTATTTT. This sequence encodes CASNPGSTDTQYF.

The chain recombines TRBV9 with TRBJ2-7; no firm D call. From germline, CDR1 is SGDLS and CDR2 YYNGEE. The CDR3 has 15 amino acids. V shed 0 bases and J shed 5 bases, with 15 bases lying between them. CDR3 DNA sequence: TGTGCCAGCAGCGTAGAGAACCCCCCAAGGCACGAGCAGTACTTC. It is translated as CASSVENPPRHEQYF.

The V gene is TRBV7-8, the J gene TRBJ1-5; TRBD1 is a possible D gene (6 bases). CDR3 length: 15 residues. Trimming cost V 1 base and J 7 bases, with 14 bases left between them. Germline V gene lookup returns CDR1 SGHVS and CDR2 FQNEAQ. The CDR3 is CASSLVGAGVQPQHF. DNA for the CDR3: TGTGCCAGCAGCTTAGTGGGGGCAGGGGTCCAGCCCCAGCATTTT. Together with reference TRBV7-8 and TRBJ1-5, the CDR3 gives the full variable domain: GAGVSQSPRYKVAKRGQDVALRCDPISGHVSLFWYQQALGQGPEFLTYFQNEAQLDKSGLPSDRFFAERPEGSVSTLKIQRTQQEDSAVYLCASSLVGAGVQPQHFGDGTRLSIL.

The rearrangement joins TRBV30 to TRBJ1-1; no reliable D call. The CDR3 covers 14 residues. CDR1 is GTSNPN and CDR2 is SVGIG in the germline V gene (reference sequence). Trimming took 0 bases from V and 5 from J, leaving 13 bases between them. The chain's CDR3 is CAWSVTAGRTEAFF. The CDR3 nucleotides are TGTGCCTGGAGTGTGACCGCGGGGAGGACTGAAGCTTTCTTT.

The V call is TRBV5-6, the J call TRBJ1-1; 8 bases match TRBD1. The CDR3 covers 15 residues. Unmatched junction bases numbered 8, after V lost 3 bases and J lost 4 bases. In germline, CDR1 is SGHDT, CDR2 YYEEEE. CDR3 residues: CASSSHSGGGTEAFF. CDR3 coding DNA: TGTGCCAGCAGCTCCCACTCAGGGGGCGGCACTGAAGCTTTCTTT. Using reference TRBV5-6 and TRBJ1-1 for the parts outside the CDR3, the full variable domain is DAGVTQSPTHLIKTRGQQVTLRCSPKSGHDTVSWYQQALGQGPQFIFQYYEEEERQRGNFPDRFSGHQFPNYSSELNVNALLLGDSALYLCASSSHSGGGTEAFFGQGTRLTVV.

DNA for the CDR3: TGTGCCAGCAGCTTGTTTCGGATGGCCAACGTCCTGACTTTC. Its translation: CASSLFRMANVLTF. The J gene is TRBJ2-6, the V gene TRBV5-8; D gene uncertain. There are 14 residues in the CDR3. V was clipped by 1 base and J by 6 bases, with 8 bases between them. The germline gives CDR1 SGHTS, CDR2 YDEGEE.

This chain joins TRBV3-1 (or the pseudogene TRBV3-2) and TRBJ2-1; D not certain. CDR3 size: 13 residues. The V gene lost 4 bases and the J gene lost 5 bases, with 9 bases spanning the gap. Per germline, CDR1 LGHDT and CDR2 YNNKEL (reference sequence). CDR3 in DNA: TGTGCCAGCAGCCTTTCGTATGACAATGAGCAGTTCTTC. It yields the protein CASSLSYDNEQFF.

The CDR3 DNA follows: TGTGCCAGCTCACCAAGGACAGGGTCCCAGAATTCACCCCTCCACTTT. Amino acid sequence: CASSPRTGSQNSPLHF. The chain links TRBV18 to TRBJ1-6, with 8 bases lining up with TRBD1. CDR1 KGHSH and CDR2 LQKENI come from the germline V gene. The J segment lost 7 bases and the V segment lost 2 bases, leaving 7 bases of the junction unmatched. This CDR3 region has 16 residues.

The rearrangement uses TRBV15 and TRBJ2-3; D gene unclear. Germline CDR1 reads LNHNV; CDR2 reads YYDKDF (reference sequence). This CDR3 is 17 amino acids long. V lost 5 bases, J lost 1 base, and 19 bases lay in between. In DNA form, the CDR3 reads TGTGCCACCAGCCGCCAGGCCAGAAGAAAGGGCACAGATACGCAGTATTTT. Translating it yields CATSRQARRKGTDTQYF. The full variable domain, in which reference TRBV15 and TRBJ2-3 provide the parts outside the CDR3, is DAMVIQNPRYQVTQFGKPVTLSCSQTLNHNVMYWYQQKSSQAPKLLFHYYDKDFNNEADTPDNFQSRRPNTSFCFLDIRSPGLGDTAMYLCATSRQARRKGTDTQYFGPGTRLTVL.

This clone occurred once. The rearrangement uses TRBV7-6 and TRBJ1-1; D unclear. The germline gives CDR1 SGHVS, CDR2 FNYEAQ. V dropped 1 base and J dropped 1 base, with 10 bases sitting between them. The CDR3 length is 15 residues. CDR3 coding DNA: TGTGCCAGCAGCTTAGACGCAGACGAGAACACTGAAGCTTTCTTT. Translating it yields CASSLDADENTEAFF.

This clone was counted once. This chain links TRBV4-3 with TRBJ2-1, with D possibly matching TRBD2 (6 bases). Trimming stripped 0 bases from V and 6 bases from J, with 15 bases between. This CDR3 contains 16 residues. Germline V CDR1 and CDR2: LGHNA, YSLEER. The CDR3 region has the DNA TGCGCCAGCAGCCAAGATTGGCGGGGTGCGGGCAATGAGCAGTTCTTC. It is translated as CASSQDWRGAGNEQFF.

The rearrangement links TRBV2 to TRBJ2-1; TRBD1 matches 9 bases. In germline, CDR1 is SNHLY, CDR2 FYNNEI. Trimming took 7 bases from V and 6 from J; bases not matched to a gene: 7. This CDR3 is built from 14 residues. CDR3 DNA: TGTGCCAGCATCCTGGACAGGGGAACCAATGAGCAGTTCTTC. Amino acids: CASILDRGTNEQFF. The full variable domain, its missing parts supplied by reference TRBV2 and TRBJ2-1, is EPEVTQTPSHQVTQMGQEVILRCVPISNHLYFYWYRQILGQKVEFLVSFYNNEISEKSEIFDDQFSVERPDGSNFTLKIRSTKLEDSAMYFCASILDRGTNEQFFGPGTRLTVL.

The CDR3 nucleotides read TGTGCCAGCAGCTTAGGTTACGAAAAACTGTTTTTT. As protein: CASSLGYEKLFF. The J gene is TRBJ1-4, the V gene TRBV7-2, with D hard to call. Germline CDR1 reads SGHTA; CDR2 reads FQGNSA. The CDR3 is 12 amino acids. V was shortened by 1 base and J by 8 bases, with 5 bases between the two germline ends.

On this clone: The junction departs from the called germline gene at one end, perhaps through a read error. CDR3 nucleotides: TGTGCTAGCAGCTCCGGACAGGGAGACGAGCAGTACTTC. It yields the protein CASSSGQGDEQYF. This chain joins TRBV7-7 and TRBJ2-7, with 8 bases aligning to TRBD1. The germline gives CDR1 SSHAT, CDR2 FNYEAQ (reference sequence). The CDR3 extends over 13 amino acids. Filled out from reference TRBV7-7 and TRBJ2-7, the complete variable domain reads GAGVSQSPRYKVTKRGQDVTLRCDPISSHATLYWYQQALGQGPEFLTYFNYEAQPDKSGLPSDRFSAERPEGSISTLTIQRTEQRDSAMYRCASSSGQGDEQYFGPGTRLTVT.